Presented here are 4 T cell receptor beta chains from one specimen sequenced in a study of T cells in localized non-small cell lung cancer. Repertoires were generated with immunoSEQ multiplex PCR, while TCRdb's copy carries only in-frame clones and drops some. Of around 3,000 clones in the sample, about 30% were seen once. Sequencing used lung tumor tissue, obtained before any cancer treatment. These receptors were collected from a man aged 35 to 69 with stage I lung adenocarcinoma.

This clone came up a few times. The J gene is TRBJ1-3, the V gene TRBV18; D possibly corresponds to TRBD1 (5 bases). V was shortened by 3 bases and J by 4 bases, with 10 bases between the two germline ends. The germline CDR1 and CDR2 sequences are KGHSH and LQKENI. The CDR3 has 14 amino acids. CDR3 bases: TGTGCCAGCTCACCGGGGCCACACGGAAACACCATATATTTT. Translating gives CASSPGPHGNTIYF.

This sequence joins TRBV18 and TRBJ1-6; the D is unclear. The CDR3 consists of 15 residues. Germline V gene sequence: CDR1 KGHSH, CDR2 LQKENI. V was cut by 2 bases and J by 6 bases, with 11 bases left in between. Here the CDR3 reads CASSPSTALNSPLHF. Here the CDR3 DNA reads TGTGCCAGCTCACCATCGACTGCTCTTAATTCACCCCTCCACTTT. Together with reference TRBV18 and TRBJ1-6, the CDR3 gives the full variable domain: NAGVMQNPRHLVRRRGQEARLRCSPMKGHSHVYWYRQLPEEGLKFMVYLQKENIIDESGMPKERFSAEFPKEGPSILRIQQVVRGDSAAYFCASSPSTALNSPLHFGNGTRLTVT.

The sample holds a few counts of this clone. The chain uses TRBV28 and TRBJ2-1; maybe TRBD2 (5 bases). The CDR3 contains 14 residues. V lost 5 bases and J lost 1, with 9 bases in between. Germline values: CDR1 MDHEN, CDR2 SYDVKM. CDR3 nucleotides: TGTGCCAGCAGTGTGGACTCTTCCTACAATGAGCAGTTCTTC. Protein: CASSVDSSYNEQFF. Full variable domain (outside the CDR3, taken from reference TRBV28 and TRBJ2-1): DVKVTQSSRYLVKRTGEKVFLECVQDMDHENMFWYRQDPGLGLRLIYFSYDVKMKEKGDIPEGYSVSREKKERFSLILESASTNQTSMYLCASSVDSSYNEQFFGPGTRLTVL.

This chain links TRBV19 with TRBJ1-3, with 9 bases matching TRBD1. The CDR3 is 14 amino acids. Per germline, CDR1 LNHDA and CDR2 SQIVND (reference sequence). The junction had 3 bases not matched to a gene; V was cut back by 5 bases and J by 4 bases. The CDR3 sequence is CASSGQGSGNTIYF. CDR3 bases: TGTGCCAGTAGTGGACAGGGGTCCGGAAACACCATATATTTT.